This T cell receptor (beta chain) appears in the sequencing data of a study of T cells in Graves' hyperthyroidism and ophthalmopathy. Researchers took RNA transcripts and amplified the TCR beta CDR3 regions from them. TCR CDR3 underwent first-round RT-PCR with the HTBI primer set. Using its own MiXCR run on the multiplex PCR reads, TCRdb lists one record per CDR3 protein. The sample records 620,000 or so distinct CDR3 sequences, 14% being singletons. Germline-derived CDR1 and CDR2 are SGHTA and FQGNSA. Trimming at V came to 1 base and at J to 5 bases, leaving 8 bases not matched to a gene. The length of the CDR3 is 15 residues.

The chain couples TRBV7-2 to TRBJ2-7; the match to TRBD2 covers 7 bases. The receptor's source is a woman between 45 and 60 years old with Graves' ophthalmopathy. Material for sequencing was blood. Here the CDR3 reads CASSLGGGGPNEQYF. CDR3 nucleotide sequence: TGTGCCAGCAGCTTAGGGGGGGGAGGGCCAAACGAGCAGTACTTC.